Shown below are 9 T cell receptor beta chains from a single sample sequenced in a study of shared clonotypes between healthy human individuals. Produced via immunoSEQ multiplex PCR; TCRdb's table is partial and in-frame only. The sample includes about 2 million clones, roughly 95% of them seen just once. Naive CD8 cells were CD45RO-negative, positively selected for CCR7, excluding terminally differentiated effector memory CD45RA+ cells. The sequenced material came from naive CD8+ T cells sorted from blood. These receptors were collected from a young man in good health.

The rearrangement joins TRBV6-6 to TRBJ2-5, with 7 bases aligning to TRBD1. J gave up 5 bases and V 6 bases, and 9 bases lay outside the gene matches. Germline CDR1 is MNHNY and CDR2 is SVGAGI (reference sequence). The CDR3 runs 14 residues. The CDR3: CASSAPRGGETQYF. CDR3 in DNA: TGTGCCAGCAGCGCCCCTAGAGGGGGCGAGACCCAGTACTTC.

The V and J genes are TRBV5-8 and TRBJ1-1; a possible D gene is TRBD1 (5 bases). CDR3 length equals 15 residues. Deletions cut 2 bases from V and 0 bases from J, with 11 bases between. CDR1 is SGHTS and CDR2 is YDEGEE in the germline V gene. The DNA of the CDR3 is TGTGCCAGCAGCTTAGACAGAAGTATGAACACTGAAGCTTTCTTT. Its protein product is CASSLDRSMNTEAFF. Using reference TRBV5-8 and TRBJ1-1 for the parts outside the CDR3, the full variable domain is EAGVTQSPTHLIKTRGQQATLRCSPISGHTSVYWYQQALGLGLQFLLWYDEGEERNRGNFPPRFSGRQFPNYSSELNVNALELEDSALYLCASSLDRSMNTEAFFGQGTRLTVV.

The chain joins TRBV5-4 to TRBJ2-7; 8 bases match TRBD1. The V segment lost 3 bases and the J segment 3 bases; nucleotides outside the gene matches: 5. CDR1 is SGHNT, CDR2 YYREEE, per germline (reference sequence). The CDR3 has 14 amino acids. CDR3 nucleotide sequence: TGTGCCAGCAGCTGGGACAGGTCGAACTACGAGCAGTACTTC. Translated: CASSWDRSNYEQYF.

Details on this clone: Other DNA variants within this sample encode the same CDR3. V and J are TRBV4-3 and TRBJ2-7, with 8 bases aligning to TRBD1. The CDR3 is 13 amino acids. Germline V gives CDR1 LGHNA, CDR2 YSLEER. Unmatched junction bases numbered 2, after V lost 3 bases and J lost 4 bases. DNA of the CDR3: TGCGCCAGCAGCCACCGACAGGGGTACGAGCAGTACTTC. Residues: CASSHRQGYEQYF.

This chain joins TRBV5-4 and TRBJ2-2; 9 nucleotides agree with TRBD2. Germline CDR1 reads SGHNT; CDR2 reads YYREEE (reference sequence). CDR3 size: 15 residues. J lost 8 bases, V lost 2 bases, and 7 bases had no gene match. CDR3: CASSFAGGAPGELFF. Written as DNA, the CDR3 is TGTGCCAGCAGCTTTGCGGGAGGGGCACCGGGGGAGCTGTTTTTT.

This clone has just a few counts. The rearrangement uses TRBV9 and TRBJ1-5, with 8 bases lining up with TRBD1. J gave up 5 bases and V 2 bases, and 0 bases lay outside the gene matches. Germline V gene lookup returns CDR1 SGDLS and CDR2 YYNGEE. CDR3 length equals 13 residues. The CDR3 is CASSVTGDQPQHF. DNA for the CDR3: TGTGCCAGCAGCGTGACAGGGGATCAGCCCCAGCATTTT.

The V and J genes are TRBV4-1 and TRBJ2-7; 11 positions agree with TRBD1. CDR3 size: 16 residues. Losses at the gene ends were 2 bases for V and 3 bases for J; bases not matched to a gene: 6. CDR1 is MGHRA, CDR2 YSYEKL, per germline. CDR3 in amino acids: CASSQSRTGGVYEQYF. In DNA, the CDR3 is TGCGCCAGCAGCCAATCCCGGACAGGGGGCGTCTACGAGCAGTACTTC.

This chain connects TRBV6-1 to TRBJ2-5, with no clear D. The V end lost 1 base, the J end lost 5 bases, and 8 bases lay between the germline ends. Germline assignment: CDR1 MNHNS and CDR2 SASEGT. CDR3 size: 13 residues. The chain's CDR3 is CASSEGLDETQYF. The CDR3 coding sequence is TGTGCCAGCAGTGAAGGGCTAGATGAGACCCAGTACTTC.

This clone has only one observation. The chain is built from TRBV9 and TRBJ2-1; D is possibly TRBD1 (6 bases). The CDR3 length is 14 residues. Germline CDR1 SGDLS, CDR2 YYNGEE. Trimming cost V 0 bases and J 8 bases, with 12 bases left between them. CDR3 amino acids: CASSVEGGNDEQFF. The CDR3 DNA sequence: TGTGCCAGCAGCGTAGAAGGGGGTAATGATGAGCAGTTCTTC.